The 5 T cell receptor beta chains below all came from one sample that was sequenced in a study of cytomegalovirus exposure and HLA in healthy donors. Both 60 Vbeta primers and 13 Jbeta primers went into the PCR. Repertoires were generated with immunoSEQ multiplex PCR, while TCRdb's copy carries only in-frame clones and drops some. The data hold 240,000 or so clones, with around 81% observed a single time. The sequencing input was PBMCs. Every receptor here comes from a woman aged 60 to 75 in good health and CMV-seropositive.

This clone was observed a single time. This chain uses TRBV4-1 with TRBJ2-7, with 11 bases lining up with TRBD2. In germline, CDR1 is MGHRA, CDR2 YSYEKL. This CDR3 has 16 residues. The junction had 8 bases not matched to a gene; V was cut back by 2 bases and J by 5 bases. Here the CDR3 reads CASSQPFSGRADEQYF. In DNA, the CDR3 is TGCGCCAGCAGCCAACCGTTTAGCGGGAGGGCGGACGAGCAGTACTTC.

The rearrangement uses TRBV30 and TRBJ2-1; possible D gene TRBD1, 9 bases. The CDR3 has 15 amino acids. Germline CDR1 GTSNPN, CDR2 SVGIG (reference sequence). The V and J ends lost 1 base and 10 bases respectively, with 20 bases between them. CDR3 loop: CAWSAGTGSGREQFF. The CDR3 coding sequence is TGTGCCTGGAGTGCCGGGACAGGGAGCGGGAGAGAGCAGTTCTTC.

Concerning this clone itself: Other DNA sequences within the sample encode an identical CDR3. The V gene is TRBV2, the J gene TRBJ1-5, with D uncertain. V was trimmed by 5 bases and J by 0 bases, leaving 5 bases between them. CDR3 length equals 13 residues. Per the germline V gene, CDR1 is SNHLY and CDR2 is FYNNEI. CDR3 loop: CASSLYSNQPQHF. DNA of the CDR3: TGTGCCAGCAGTTTATATAGCAATCAGCCCCAGCATTTT.

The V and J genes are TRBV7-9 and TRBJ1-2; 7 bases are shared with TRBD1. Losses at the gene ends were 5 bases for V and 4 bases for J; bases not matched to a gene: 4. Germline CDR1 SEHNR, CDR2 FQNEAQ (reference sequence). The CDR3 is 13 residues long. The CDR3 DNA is TGTGCCAGCAGCGCCGACAGGGCCTATGGCTACACCTTC. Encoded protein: CASSADRAYGYTF.

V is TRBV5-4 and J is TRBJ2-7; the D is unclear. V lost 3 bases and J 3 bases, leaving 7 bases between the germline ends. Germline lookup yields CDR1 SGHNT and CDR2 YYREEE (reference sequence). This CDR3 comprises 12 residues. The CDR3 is CASSSTGYEQYF. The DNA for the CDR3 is TGTGCCAGCAGCTCCACCGGCTACGAGCAGTACTTC.